The clone carrying this T cell receptor (beta chain) was picked up many times. What it binds is not known. The CDR3 runs 13 residues. Trimming cost V 8 bases and J 2 bases, with 9 bases left between them. The V gene's germline CDR1 is MNHNY and CDR2 SVGAGI (reference sequence). cDNA libraries for TCR alpha and TCR beta, carrying sample barcodes and UMIs, came from 5'RACE with constant-segment primers. MiXCR, applied by TCRdb to the 5' RACE reads, yields one record per CDR3 protein. The sample carries roughly 200,000 distinct CDR3 sequences, approximately 20% recorded once. This sample was included in a study of T-cell memory formation after mild COVID-19. Looking at the study overall: TCR clusters showed largely donor specificity.

General observations from the study: From day 15 to 85, contracting clones were balanced between CD4 and CD8, whereas later expanders leaned toward CD4+.

The sequenced sample consisted of PBMCs or a T cell subset sorted from them (not recorded which). The V and J genes are TRBV6-6 and TRBJ2-2; D is ambiguous. This TCR came from an adult woman who had mild COVID-19 (a few samples of this study predate the infection). Cell type and time point are not known. The CDR3 DNA is TGTGCCAGCTCCGGACCAAACACCGGGGAGCTGTTTTTT. This encodes CASSGPNTGELFF.